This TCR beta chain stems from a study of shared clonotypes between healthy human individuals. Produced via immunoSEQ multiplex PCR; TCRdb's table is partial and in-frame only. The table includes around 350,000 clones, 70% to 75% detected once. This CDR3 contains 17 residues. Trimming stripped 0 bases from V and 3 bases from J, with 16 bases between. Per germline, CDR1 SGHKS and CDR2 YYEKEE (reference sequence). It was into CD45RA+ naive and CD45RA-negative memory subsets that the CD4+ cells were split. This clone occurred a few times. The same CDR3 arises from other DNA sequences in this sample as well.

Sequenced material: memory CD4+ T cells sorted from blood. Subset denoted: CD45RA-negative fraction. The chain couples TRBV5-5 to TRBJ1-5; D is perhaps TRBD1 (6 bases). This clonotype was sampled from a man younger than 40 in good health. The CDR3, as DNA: TGTGCCAGCAGCTTGGAGGGGGGTCGGGGCTCCAATCAGCCCCAGCATTTT. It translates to CASSLEGGRGSNQPQHF.